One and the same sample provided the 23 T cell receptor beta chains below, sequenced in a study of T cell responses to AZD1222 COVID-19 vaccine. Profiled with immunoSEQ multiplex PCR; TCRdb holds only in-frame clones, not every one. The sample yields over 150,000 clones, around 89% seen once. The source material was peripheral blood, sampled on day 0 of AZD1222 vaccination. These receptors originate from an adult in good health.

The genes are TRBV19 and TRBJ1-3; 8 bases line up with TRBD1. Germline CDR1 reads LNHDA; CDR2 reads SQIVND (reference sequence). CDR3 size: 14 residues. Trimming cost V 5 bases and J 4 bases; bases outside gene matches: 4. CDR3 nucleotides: TGTGCCAGTAGTCCGACAGGGGAAGGAAACACCATATATTTT. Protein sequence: CASSPTGEGNTIYF.

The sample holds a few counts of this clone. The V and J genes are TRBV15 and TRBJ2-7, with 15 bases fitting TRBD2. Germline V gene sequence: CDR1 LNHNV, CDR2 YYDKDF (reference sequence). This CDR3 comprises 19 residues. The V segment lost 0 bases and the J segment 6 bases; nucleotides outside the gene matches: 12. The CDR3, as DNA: TGTGCCACCAGCAGAGATCGTGGCGGACTAGCGGGAGGGAAAAGCGAGCAGTACTTC. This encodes CATSRDRGGLAGGKSEQYF.

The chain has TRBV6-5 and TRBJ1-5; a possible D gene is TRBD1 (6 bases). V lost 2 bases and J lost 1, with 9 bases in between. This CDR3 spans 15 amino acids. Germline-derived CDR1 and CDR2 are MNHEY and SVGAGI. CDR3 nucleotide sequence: TGTGCCAGCAGTTACGGGGGGGCGAGCAATCAGCCCCAGCATTTT. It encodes CASSYGGASNQPQHF.

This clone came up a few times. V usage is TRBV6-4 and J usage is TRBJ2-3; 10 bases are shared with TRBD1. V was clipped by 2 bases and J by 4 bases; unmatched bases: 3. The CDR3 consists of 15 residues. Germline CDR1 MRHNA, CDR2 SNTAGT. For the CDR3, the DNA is TGTGCCAGCAGTGACGGGACAGGGGCGGCAGATACGCAGTATTTT. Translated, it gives CASSDGTGAADTQYF.

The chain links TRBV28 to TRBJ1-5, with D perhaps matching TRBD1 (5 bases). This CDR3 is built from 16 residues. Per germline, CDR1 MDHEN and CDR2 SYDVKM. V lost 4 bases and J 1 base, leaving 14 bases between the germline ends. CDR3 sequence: CASSSEEGSSNQPQHF. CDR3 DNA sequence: TGTGCCAGCAGTTCTGAAGAGGGGTCCAGCAATCAGCCCCAGCATTTT.

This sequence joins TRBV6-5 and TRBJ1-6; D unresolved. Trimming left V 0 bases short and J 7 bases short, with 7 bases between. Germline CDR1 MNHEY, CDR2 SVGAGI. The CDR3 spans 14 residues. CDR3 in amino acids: CASSYSIMNSPLHF. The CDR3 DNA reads TGTGCCAGCAGTTACTCGATTATGAATTCACCCCTCCACTTT.

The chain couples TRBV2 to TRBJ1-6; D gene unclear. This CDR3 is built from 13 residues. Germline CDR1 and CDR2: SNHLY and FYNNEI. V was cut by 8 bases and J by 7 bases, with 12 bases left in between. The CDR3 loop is CASGRGANSPLHF. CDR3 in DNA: TGTGCCAGCGGACGTGGAGCGAATTCACCCCTCCACTTT.

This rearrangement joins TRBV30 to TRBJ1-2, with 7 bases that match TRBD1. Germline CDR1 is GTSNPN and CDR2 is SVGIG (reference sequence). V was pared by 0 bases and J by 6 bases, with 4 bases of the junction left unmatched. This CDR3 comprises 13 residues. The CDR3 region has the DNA TGTGCCTGGAGTGTGACACAGGGGAATGGCTACACCTTC. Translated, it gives CAWSVTQGNGYTF.

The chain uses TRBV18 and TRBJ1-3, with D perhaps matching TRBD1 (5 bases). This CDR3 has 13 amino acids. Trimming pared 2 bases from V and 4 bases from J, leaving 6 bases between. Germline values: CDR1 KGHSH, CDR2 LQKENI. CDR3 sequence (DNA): TGTGCCAGCTCACCAGGGGCAGGAAACACCATATATTTT. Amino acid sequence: CASSPGAGNTIYF.

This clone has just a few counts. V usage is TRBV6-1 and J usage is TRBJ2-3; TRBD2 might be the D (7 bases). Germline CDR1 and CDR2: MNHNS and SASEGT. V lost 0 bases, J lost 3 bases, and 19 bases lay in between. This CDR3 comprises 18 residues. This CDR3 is CASSEALATGGGTDTQYF. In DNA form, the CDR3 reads TGTGCCAGCAGTGAAGCGTTGGCTACGGGGGGCGGTACAGATACGCAGTATTTT.

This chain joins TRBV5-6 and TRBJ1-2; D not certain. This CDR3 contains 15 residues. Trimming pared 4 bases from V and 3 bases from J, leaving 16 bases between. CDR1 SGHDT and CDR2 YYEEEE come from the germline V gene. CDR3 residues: CASSRSERDYYGYTF. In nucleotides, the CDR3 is TGTGCCAGCAGCCGGTCGGAGCGGGATTACTATGGCTACACCTTC.

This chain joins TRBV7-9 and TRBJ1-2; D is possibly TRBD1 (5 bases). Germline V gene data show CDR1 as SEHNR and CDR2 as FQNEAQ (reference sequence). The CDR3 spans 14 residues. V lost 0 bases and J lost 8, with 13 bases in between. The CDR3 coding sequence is TGTGCCAGCAGCTTAGCGTTGGCAGGGAAGGGCTACACCTTC. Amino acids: CASSLALAGKGYTF.

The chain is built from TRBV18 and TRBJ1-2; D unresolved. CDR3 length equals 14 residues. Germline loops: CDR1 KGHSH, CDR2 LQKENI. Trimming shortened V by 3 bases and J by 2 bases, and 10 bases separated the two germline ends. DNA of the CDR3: TGTGCCAGCTCACCGCCCGCAAGAAACTATGGCTACACCTTC. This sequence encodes CASSPPARNYGYTF. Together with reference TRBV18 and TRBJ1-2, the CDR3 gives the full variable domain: NAGVMQNPRHLVRRRGQEARLRCSPMKGHSHVYWYRQLPEEGLKFMVYLQKENIIDESGMPKERFSAEFPKEGPSILRIQQVVRGDSAAYFCASSPPARNYGYTFGSGTRLTVV.

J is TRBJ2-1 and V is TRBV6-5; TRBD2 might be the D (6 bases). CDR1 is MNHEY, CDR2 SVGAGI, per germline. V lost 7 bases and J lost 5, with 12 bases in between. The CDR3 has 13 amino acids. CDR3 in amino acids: CASKEGRHNEQFF. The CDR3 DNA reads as TGTGCCAGCAAGGAGGGGAGGCACAATGAGCAGTTCTTC.

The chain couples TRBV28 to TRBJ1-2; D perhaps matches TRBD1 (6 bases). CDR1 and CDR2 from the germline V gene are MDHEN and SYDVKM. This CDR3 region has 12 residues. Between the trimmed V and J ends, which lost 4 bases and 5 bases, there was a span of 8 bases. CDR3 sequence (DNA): TGTGCCAGCAGTTCGACAGGTTATGGCTACACCTTC. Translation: CASSSTGYGYTF.

This chain's CDR3 is CASSPRVHQPQHF. In DNA form, the CDR3 reads TGTGCCAGTAGTCCGAGGGTACATCAGCCCCAGCATTTT. The chain couples TRBV19 to TRBJ1-5, with D unresolved. The CDR3 has 13 residues. V lost 5 bases and J lost 5, with 10 bases in between. Germline V gene data show CDR1 as LNHDA and CDR2 as SQIVND (reference sequence).

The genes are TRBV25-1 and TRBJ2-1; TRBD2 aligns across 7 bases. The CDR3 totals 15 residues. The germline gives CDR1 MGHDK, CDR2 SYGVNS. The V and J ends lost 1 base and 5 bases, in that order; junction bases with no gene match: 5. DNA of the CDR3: TGTGCCAGCAGTGAATTGACTAGCCGGAACAATGAGCAGTTCTTC. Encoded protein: CASSELTSRNNEQFF.

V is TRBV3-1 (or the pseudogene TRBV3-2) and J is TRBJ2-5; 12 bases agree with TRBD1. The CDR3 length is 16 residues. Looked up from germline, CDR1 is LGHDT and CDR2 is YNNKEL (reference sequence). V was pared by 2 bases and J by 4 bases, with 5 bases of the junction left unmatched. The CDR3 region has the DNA TGTGCCAGCAGCCAAACTGGGGACAGGGGGCCAGAGACCCAGTACTTC. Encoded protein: CASSQTGDRGPETQYF.

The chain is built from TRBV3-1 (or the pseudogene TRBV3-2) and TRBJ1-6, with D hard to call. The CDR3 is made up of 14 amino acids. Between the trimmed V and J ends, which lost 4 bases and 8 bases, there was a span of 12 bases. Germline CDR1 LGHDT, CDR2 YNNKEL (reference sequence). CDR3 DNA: TGTGCCAGCAGCCTCGATGATTTTTATTCACCCCTCCACTTT. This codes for CASSLDDFYSPLHF.

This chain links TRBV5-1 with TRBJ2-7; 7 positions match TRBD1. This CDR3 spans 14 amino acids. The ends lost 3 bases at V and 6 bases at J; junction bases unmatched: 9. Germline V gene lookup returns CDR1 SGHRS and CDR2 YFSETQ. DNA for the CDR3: TGCGCCAGCAGCTCAGGACAGGCTTGGGGCGAGCAGTACTTC. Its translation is CASSSGQAWGEQYF.

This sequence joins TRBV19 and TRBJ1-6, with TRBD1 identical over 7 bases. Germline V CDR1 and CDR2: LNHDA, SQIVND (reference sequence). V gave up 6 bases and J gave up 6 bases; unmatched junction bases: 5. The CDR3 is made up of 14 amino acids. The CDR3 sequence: CASSRGQPNSPLHF. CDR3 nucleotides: TGTGCCAGTAGCCGGGGACAGCCTAATTCACCCCTCCACTTT.

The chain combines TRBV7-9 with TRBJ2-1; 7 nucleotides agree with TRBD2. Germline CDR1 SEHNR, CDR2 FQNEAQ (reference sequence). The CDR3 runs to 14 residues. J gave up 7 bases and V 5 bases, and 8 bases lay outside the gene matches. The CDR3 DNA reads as TGTGCCAGCAGCCCGAAGACTAGCAGAAATGAGCAGTTCTTC. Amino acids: CASSPKTSRNEQFF.

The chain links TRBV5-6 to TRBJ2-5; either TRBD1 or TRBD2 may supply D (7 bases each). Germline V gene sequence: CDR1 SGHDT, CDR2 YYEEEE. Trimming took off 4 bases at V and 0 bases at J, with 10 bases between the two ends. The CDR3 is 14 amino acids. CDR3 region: CASSQGGYQETQYF. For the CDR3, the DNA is TGTGCCAGCAGCCAGGGGGGGTACCAAGAGACCCAGTACTTC.